Following are 21 T cell receptor beta chains from one sample sequenced in a study of cytomegalovirus exposure and HLA in healthy donors. PCR involved 60 Vbeta and 13 Jbeta primers. Some clones are missing from TCRdb's copy, which holds only in-frame ones; the method was immunoSEQ multiplex PCR. Of over 110,000 clones in the sample, more than 75% are singletons; the top ten hold 6.2%. Sequences were obtained from PBMCs. These receptors all come from a woman aged 35 to 49 in good health and CMV-seropositive.

As concerns this clone: Other DNA sequences in the sample encode the same CDR3. This chain links TRBV5-1 with TRBJ2-1, with D possibly TRBD2 on 5 matching bases. The CDR3 runs to 15 residues. Trimming removed 3 bases at V and 0 bases at J, with 10 bases between. Germline V gene data show CDR1 as SGHRS and CDR2 as YFSETQ. DNA of the CDR3: TGCGCCAGCAGCTCCCTGGCGGGCTCCTACAATGAGCAGTTCTTC. The encoded protein is CASSSLAGSYNEQFF.

The rearrangement links TRBV27 to TRBJ2-3; D not certain. CDR3 size: 12 residues. V lost 5 bases and J 9 bases, leaving 12 bases between the germline ends. Germline CDR1 reads MNHEY; CDR2 reads SMNVEV (reference sequence). As DNA, the CDR3 is TGTGCCAGCAGTGGAACTTCGAGGACGCAGTATTTT. It codes for CASSGTSRTQYF.

V usage is TRBV19 and J usage is TRBJ2-1; no clear D gene. V was cut by 5 bases and J by 0 bases, with 14 bases left in between. This CDR3 contains 16 residues. CDR1 is LNHDA and CDR2 is SQIVND in the germline V gene (reference sequence). The CDR3 reads CASSWKDRSSYNEQFF. In nucleotides, the CDR3 is TGTGCCAGTAGTTGGAAAGACCGGAGCTCCTACAATGAGCAGTTCTTC.

The V gene is TRBV27, the J gene TRBJ2-5; D is ambiguous. Trimming shortened V by 10 bases and J by 3 bases, and 6 bases separated the two germline ends. The germline V gene has CDR1 MNHEY and CDR2 SMNVEV (reference sequence). CDR3 length: 10 residues. CDR3 coding DNA: TGTGCCAACTACAAAGAGACCCAGTACTTC. Translated, it gives CANYKETQYF.

A few counts support this clone. The genes are TRBV15 and TRBJ1-1; 7 bases are shared with TRBD1. Germline CDR1 and CDR2: LNHNV and YYDKDF (reference sequence). This CDR3 contains 13 residues. The V segment lost 1 base and the J segment 7 bases; nucleotides outside the gene matches: 3. The CDR3 here is CATSRGQGGEAFF. The CDR3 bases are TGTGCCACCAGCAGAGGACAGGGTGGTGAAGCTTTCTTT.

The chain joins TRBV5-5 to TRBJ1-1; 10 bases match TRBD1. The germline gives CDR1 SGHKS, CDR2 YYEKEE (reference sequence). The ends lost 0 bases at V and 11 bases at J; junction bases unmatched: 13. This CDR3 spans 16 amino acids. The CDR3 protein is CASSLAAGQGGQGAFF. The CDR3 DNA reads TGTGCCAGCAGCTTGGCCGCCGGACAGGGGGGCCAGGGGGCTTTCTTT.

This clone has just one count. The V and J genes are TRBV19 and TRBJ1-1, with D maybe TRBD1 (5 bases). CDR1 and CDR2 from the germline V gene are LNHDA and SQIVND (reference sequence). CDR3 length: 14 residues. V was pared by 3 bases and J by 4 bases, with 12 bases between. CDR3 sequence reads: CASSIRRDGTEAFF. CDR3 in DNA: TGTGCCAGTAGTATCCGCAGGGATGGCACTGAAGCTTTCTTT. Full variable domain (remainder filled in from reference TRBV19 and TRBJ1-1): DGGITQSPKYLFRKEGQNVTLSCEQNLNHDAMYWYRQDPGQGLRLIYYSQIVNDFQKGDIAEGYSVSREKKESFPLTVTSAQKNPTAFYLCASSIRRDGTEAFFGQGTRLTVV.

The gene calls are TRBV27 and TRBJ2-5; maybe TRBD1 (5 bases). The CDR3 is 12 amino acids. The germline V gene encodes CDR1 MNHEY and CDR2 SMNVEV (reference sequence). V lost 3 bases and J lost 5, with 7 bases in between. CDR3 coding DNA: TGTGCCAGCAGTTTCCCAGGGGAGACCCAGTACTTC. Its translation is CASSFPGETQYF.

V gene TRBV5-6 combines with J gene TRBJ2-2; no definite D call. Germline V gives CDR1 SGHDT, CDR2 YYEEEE. The CDR3 runs 14 residues. The V and J ends lost 0 bases and 3 bases respectively, with 6 bases between them. This CDR3 is CASSLVQYTGELFF. CDR3 sequence (DNA): TGTGCCAGCAGCTTGGTACAGTACACCGGGGAGCTGTTTTTT.

This clone was seen a few times. The chain links TRBV5-1 to TRBJ2-2, with 14 bases matching TRBD2. The V and J ends lost 4 bases and 6 bases, in that order; junction bases with no gene match: 8. Germline V gene lookup returns CDR1 SGHRS and CDR2 YFSETQ. This CDR3 is 17 amino acids long. CDR3 region: CASSARLAGGSAGELFF. The DNA of the CDR3 is TGCGCCAGCAGCGCCCGACTAGCGGGAGGGTCGGCCGGGGAGCTGTTTTTT. Variable domain in full (rest from reference TRBV5-1 and TRBJ2-2): KAGVTQTPRYLIKTRGQQVTLSCSPISGHRSVSWYQQTPGQGLQFLFEYFSETQRNKGNFPGRFSGRQFSNSRSEMNVSTLELGDSALYLCASSARLAGGSAGELFFGEGSRLTVL.

The V gene is TRBV6-5, the J gene TRBJ2-1; D unresolved. Trimming cost V 4 bases and J 8 bases, with 9 bases left between them. Germline loops: CDR1 MNHEY, CDR2 SVGAGI. This CDR3 is built from 12 residues. This CDR3 reads CASSSSSDEQFF. In nucleotides, the CDR3 is TGTGCCAGCAGTTCCTCATCGGATGAGCAGTTCTTC.

V gene TRBV9 combines with J gene TRBJ2-5, with D possibly TRBD2 on 5 matching bases. The CDR3 spans 15 residues. Germline V gene data show CDR1 as SGDLS and CDR2 as YYNGEE. Trimming removed 0 bases from V and 5 bases from J, with 14 bases in between. The CDR3 loop is CASSVGNHGGETQYF. DNA for the CDR3: TGTGCCAGCAGCGTAGGAAATCACGGCGGGGAGACCCAGTACTTC.

The chain is built from TRBV6-1 and TRBJ2-7; no reliable D call. Trimming removed 0 bases from V and 3 bases from J, with 6 bases in between. This CDR3 is built from 13 residues. The V gene's germline CDR1 is MNHNS and CDR2 SASEGT. This chain's CDR3 is CASSEASVYEQYF. Here the CDR3 DNA reads TGTGCCAGCAGTGAAGCGTCCGTCTACGAGCAGTACTTC.

V gene TRBV19 combines with J gene TRBJ1-2; D not certain. Trimming left V 1 base short and J 6 bases short, with 12 bases between. The CDR3 contains 14 residues. The V gene's germline CDR1 is LNHDA and CDR2 SQIVND (reference sequence). The CDR3: CASSIAGKTNGYTF. In DNA form, the CDR3 reads TGTGCCAGTAGTATAGCGGGGAAGACTAATGGCTACACCTTC.

CDR3 sequence (DNA): TGTGCCAGCAGCGAGAGGGGGCAGGGCACCGGGGAGCTGTTTTTT. Translated, it gives CASSERGQGTGELFF. The genes are TRBV2 and TRBJ2-2, with TRBD1 identical over 7 bases. CDR1 is SNHLY and CDR2 is FYNNEI in the germline V gene. This CDR3 comprises 15 residues. V gave up 6 bases and J gave up 4 bases; unmatched junction bases: 8.

A few counts support this clone. The genes are TRBV7-2 and TRBJ2-3; 7 nucleotides line up with TRBD1. Germline trimming cut 5 bases from V and 8 bases from J; bases unmatched to any gene: 13. The germline V gene has CDR1 SGHTA and CDR2 FQGNSA. The CDR3 runs to 15 residues. Here the CDR3 reads CASSPGQLSFGTQYF. CDR3 DNA sequence: TGTGCCAGCAGCCCGGGACAGTTAAGTTTTGGTACGCAGTATTTT.

The rearrangement joins TRBV6-5 to TRBJ2-5; 13 bases align to TRBD2. The DNA matches TRBJ2-7 better at its end, which makes the J call doubtful. Germline lookup yields CDR1 MNHEY and CDR2 SVGAGI. CDR3 length: 15 residues. CDR3 region: CASSRGLAGAYEQYF. CDR3 coding DNA: TGTGCCAGCAGCCGTGGACTAGCGGGAGCCTACGAGCAGTACTTC.

The chain has TRBV6-5 and TRBJ2-5, with no clear D. This CDR3 region has 13 residues. The germline V gene encodes CDR1 MNHEY and CDR2 SVGAGI. The V gene lost 11 bases and the J gene lost 4 bases, with 17 bases spanning the gap. Here the CDR3 reads CASGRPFLETQYF. CDR3 in DNA: TGTGCCTCGGGTCGACCGTTCTTAGAGACCCAGTACTTC.

This clone was detected only once. V and J are TRBV11-2 and TRBJ1-2, with 7 bases identical to TRBD1. The CDR3 is 14 amino acids. Unmatched junction bases numbered 5, after V lost 5 bases and J lost 2 bases. Germline assignment: CDR1 SGHAT and CDR2 FQNNGV. CDR3 loop: CASSHDRVNYGYTF. The CDR3 nucleotides read TGTGCCAGCAGCCACGACAGGGTGAACTATGGCTACACCTTC.

The chain links TRBV4-2 to TRBJ2-5; 8 bases match TRBD2. The J call may be incorrect, as the DNA end agrees better with TRBJ2-7. Germline values: CDR1 LGHNA, CDR2 YNFKEQ. The CDR3 sequence is 13 residues long. In nucleotides, the CDR3 is TGTGCCAGCAGCCTCGGACTAGCTGCCGAGCAGTACTTC. It is translated as CASSLGLAAEQYF.

The chain links TRBV5-6 to TRBJ2-7; 10 bases agree with TRBD2. This CDR3 has 15 amino acids. The V gene end was trimmed by 3 bases and the J gene end by 5 bases; junction bases not matched to a gene: 8. CDR1 is SGHDT and CDR2 is YYEEEE in the germline V gene. CDR3 DNA: TGTGCCAGCAGCTCCTCCAGCGGGAGGGGGAACGAGCAGTACTTC. Its translation: CASSSSSGRGNEQYF.